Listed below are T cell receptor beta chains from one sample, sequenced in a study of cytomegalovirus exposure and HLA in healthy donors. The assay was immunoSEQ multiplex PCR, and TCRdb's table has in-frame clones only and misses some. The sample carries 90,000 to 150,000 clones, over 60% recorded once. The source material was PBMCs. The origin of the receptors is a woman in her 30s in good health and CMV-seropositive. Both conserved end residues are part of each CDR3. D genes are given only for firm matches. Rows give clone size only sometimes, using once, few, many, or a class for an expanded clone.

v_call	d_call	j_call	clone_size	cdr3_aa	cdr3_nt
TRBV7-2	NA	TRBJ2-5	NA	CASSLGHKETQYF	TGTGCCAGCAGCTTAGGGCACAAGGAGACCCAGTACTTC
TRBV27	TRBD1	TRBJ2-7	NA	CASTPGRGQGGYEQYF	TGTGCCAGCACCCCAGGGAGGGGACAGGGGGGCTACGAGCAGTACTTC
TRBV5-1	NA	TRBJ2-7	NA	CASSLGPAKGEQYF	TGCGCCAGCAGCTTGGGCCCCGCTAAGGGGGAGCAGTACTTC
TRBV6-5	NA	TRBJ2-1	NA	CASSYYLRGPYNEQFF	TGTGCCAGCAGTTACTATTTGCGGGGGCCCTACAATGAGCAGTTCTTC
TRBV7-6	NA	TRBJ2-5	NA	CASSLRTGRTLNYQETQYF	TGTGCCAGCAGCTTAAGAACGGGCAGGACTCTTAACTATCAGGAGACCCAGTACTTC
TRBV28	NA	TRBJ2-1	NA	CASSFGAGEYNEQFF	TGTGCCAGCAGTTTTGGGGCAGGGGAATACAATGAGCAGTTCTTC
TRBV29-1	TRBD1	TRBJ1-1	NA	CSPKSRDRANTEAFF	TGCAGCCCCAAGTCCCGGGACAGAGCGAACACTGAAGCTTTCTTT
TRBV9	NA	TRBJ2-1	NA	CASSTQSGSAEQFF	TGTGCCAGCAGCACCCAGAGCGGGTCAGCTGAGCAGTTCTTC
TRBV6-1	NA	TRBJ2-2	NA	CASRAPGELFF	TGTGCCAGCAGAGCTCCCGGGGAGCTGTTTTTT
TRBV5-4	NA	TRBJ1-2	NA	CASSLGGHEFYGYTF	TGTGCCAGCAGCCTGGGGGGACATGAGTTCTATGGCTACACCTTC
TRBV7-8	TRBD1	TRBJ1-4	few	CASRAGGGSTNEKLFF	TGTGCCAGCAGGGCAGGGGGTGGGTCAACTAATGAAAAACTGTTTTTT
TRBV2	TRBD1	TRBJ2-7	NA	CASSGQGFPQYF	TGTGCCAGCAGCGGACAGGGATTCCCGCAGTACTTC
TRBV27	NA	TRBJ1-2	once	CASSPRGRTAIYGYTF	TGTGCCAGCAGTCCCCGGGGACGGACAGCGATTTATGGCTACACCTTC
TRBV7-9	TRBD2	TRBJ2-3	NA	CASSSLAGEYTDTQYF	TGTGCCAGCAGCTCACTAGCGGGGGAATACACAGATACGCAGTATTTT
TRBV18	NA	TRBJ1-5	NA	CASSLQGYNQPQHF	TGTGCCAGCTCGCTTCAGGGGTACAATCAGCCCCAGCATTTT
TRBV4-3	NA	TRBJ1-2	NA	CASSQGRDGYTF	TGCGCCAGCAGCCAAGGACGGGATGGCTACACCTTC
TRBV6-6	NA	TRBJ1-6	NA	CASSGSRSPLHF	TGTGCCAGCAGCGGGTCGAGATCACCCCTCCACTTT
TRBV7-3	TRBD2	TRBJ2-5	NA	CASSSGLPSATQYF	TGTGCCAGCAGCTCGGGACTACCATCGGCTACCCAGTACTTC
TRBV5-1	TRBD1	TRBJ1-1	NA	CASSHQGARDTEAFF	TGCGCCAGCAGCCACCAGGGGGCAAGGGACACTGAAGCTTTCTTT
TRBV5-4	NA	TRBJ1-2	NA	CASSSLKTAGYGYTF	TGTGCCAGCAGCAGCCTAAAGACAGCGGGCTATGGCTACACCTTC
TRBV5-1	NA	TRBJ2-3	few	CASSPGGQRDTQYF	TGCGCCAGCAGCCCCGGGGGGCAACGAGATACGCAGTATTTT
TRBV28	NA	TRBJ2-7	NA	CASSRTLGSEQYF	TGTGCCAGCAGCCGAACCCTGGGGAGCGAGCAGTACTTC
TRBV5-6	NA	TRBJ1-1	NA	CASSLYVGLEAFF	TGTGCCAGCAGCTTGTATGTCGGGTTGGAAGCTTTCTTT
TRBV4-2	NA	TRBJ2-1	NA	CASSQDSVATYNEQFF	TGTGCCAGCAGCCAAGATTCAGTCGCCACCTACAATGAGCAGTTCTTC
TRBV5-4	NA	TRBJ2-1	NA	CASSLPGGVYNEQFF	TGTGCCAGCAGCTTGCCAGGCGGGGTCTACAATGAGCAGTTCTTC
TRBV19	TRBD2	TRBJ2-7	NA	CASSPRGAGGSPEQYF	TGTGCCAGTAGTCCCCGGGGCGCGGGGGGCTCTCCCGAGCAGTACTTC
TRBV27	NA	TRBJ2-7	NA	CASSFSTGSTYEQYF	TGTGCCAGCAGTTTTTCCACCGGGTCCACCTACGAGCAGTACTTC
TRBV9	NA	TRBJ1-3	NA	CASSVEPQGNTIYF	TGTGCCAGCAGCGTAGAACCACAGGGAAACACCATATATTTT
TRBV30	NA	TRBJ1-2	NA	CAWTTGEIGGYTF	TGTGCCTGGACTACCGGTGAGATCGGTGGCTACACCTTC
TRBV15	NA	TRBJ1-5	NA	CATSKDPGSNQPQHF	TGTGCCACCAGCAAAGATCCCGGTAGCAATCAGCCCCAGCATTTT
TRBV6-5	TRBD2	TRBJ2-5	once	CASSYGPGGKETQYF	TGTGCCAGCAGTTACGGTCCGGGGGGTAAGGAGACCCAGTACTTC
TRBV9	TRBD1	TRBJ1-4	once	CASSVGTGGINEKLFF	TGTGCCAGCAGCGTTGGGACAGGGGGTATTAATGAAAAACTGTTTTTT
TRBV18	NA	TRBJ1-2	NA	CASRGLSWYGYTF	TGTGCCAGCCGTGGACTTTCCTGGTATGGCTACACCTTC
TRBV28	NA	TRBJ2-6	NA	CASSFGGSGANVLTF	TGTGCCAGCAGTTTCGGGGGCTCTGGGGCCAACGTCCTGACTTTC
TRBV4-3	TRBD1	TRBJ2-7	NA	CASSQDRAAGGNEQYF	TGCGCCAGCAGCCAAGATAGAGCGGCAGGGGGCAACGAGCAGTACTTC
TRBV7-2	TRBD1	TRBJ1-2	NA	CASSYHGQGGYGYTF	TGTGCCAGCAGTTACCACGGACAGGGTGGCTATGGCTACACCTTC
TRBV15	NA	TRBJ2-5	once	CATSRDKETQYF	TGTGCCACCAGCAGAGATAAAGAGACCCAGTACTTC
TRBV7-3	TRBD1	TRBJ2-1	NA	CASSPAGTGYNEQFF	TGTGCCAGCAGCCCAGCTGGGACAGGGTACAATGAGCAGTTCTTC
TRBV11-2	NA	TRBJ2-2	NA	CASSSRDRKALHSTGELFF	TGTGCCAGCAGCTCTCGTGACAGAAAGGCCCTCCATAGCACCGGGGAGCTGTTTTTT
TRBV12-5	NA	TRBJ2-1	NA	CASSTPTAGPSYNEQFF	TGTGCTAGTTCGACGCCGACGGCGGGCCCCTCCTACAATGAGCAGTTCTTC
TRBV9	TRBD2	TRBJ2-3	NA	CASSRRTSGGGTDTQYF	TGTGCCAGCAGCAGACGAACTAGCGGGGGGGGCACAGATACGCAGTATTTT
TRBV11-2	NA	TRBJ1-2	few	CASSLGRGVYGYTF	TGTGCCAGCAGCTTAGGGCGGGGCGTCTATGGCTACACCTTC
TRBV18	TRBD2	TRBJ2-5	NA	CASSPRTREETQYF	TGTGCCAGCTCACCACGGACTAGAGAAGAGACCCAGTACTTC
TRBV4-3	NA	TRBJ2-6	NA	CASSPHGGGNRGANVLTF	TGCGCCAGCAGCCCCCACGGCGGAGGGAACAGGGGGGCCAACGTCCTGACTTTC
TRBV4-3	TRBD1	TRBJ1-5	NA	CASSQGVGQGGNQPQHF	TGCGCCAGCAGCCAAGGGGTCGGACAGGGTGGCAATCAGCCCCAGCATTTT